The sequence of this T cell receptor (beta chain) was determined in a study of blood T cell repertoires in COVID-19. Overall study: From the United States, Italy and Spain came samples of acute and convalescent COVID-19. PBMCs, B-cell-depleted T cells, or T cells provided the cDNA or gDNA that made up the material.

Original processing notes: Using reference gene primer amplification, nucleated cell counts were estimated. The data were produced by immunoSEQ multiplex PCR, yet TCRdb's version contains in-frame clones alone and is incomplete. D and trimming come from the DNA, and the V and J calls and clone size come from that table. There are under 15,000 clones in the sample; around 90% occur only once, and about 29% lies in the top ten. V shed 4 bases and J 4 bases; nucleotides not matched to a gene: 8. CDR3 length: 16 residues. Germline V CDR1 and CDR2: SGHTA, FQGNSA. The sequence was obtained from a human donor in a cohort sampled during active COVID-19. The V gene is TRBV7-2, the J gene TRBJ2-3; 10 positions match TRBD2. Sequenced material: peripheral blood. CDR3 protein: CASSSKRGGLADTQYF. CDR3 coding DNA: TGTGCCAGCAGCTCAAAGCGGGGGGGCCTGGCAGATACGCAGTATTTT. The entire variable domain, with the rest obtained from reference TRBV7-2 and TRBJ2-3, is as follows: GAGVSQSPSNKVTEKGKDVELRCDPISGHTALYWYRQSLGQGLEFLIYFQGNSAPDKSGLPSDRFSAERTGGSVSTLTIQRTQQEDSAVYLCASSSKRGGLADTQYFGPGTRLTVL.